Here is one T cell receptor (beta chain) with its context. Its antigen is currently unknown. This record belongs to a study of cytomegalovirus exposure and HLA in healthy donors. Study findings and constraints: Cytomegalovirus status, reportedly, was diagnosed with high specificity and sensitivity by the classifier. The study recorded over 150 TCR beta chains that were cytomegalovirus-associated.

The donors were part of the validation cohort, which consisted of more than 90 subjects and was separate from the first cohort of 670 or so subjects. Assay: immunoSEQ multiplex PCR; the TCRdb copy retains only in-frame clones and omits some. The sample consists of about 84,000 clones, just over 90% of them appearing once. CDR1 and CDR2 from the germline V gene are MDHEN and SYDVKM. The CDR3 is made up of 17 amino acids. Between the trimmed V and J ends, which lost 6 bases and 3 bases, there was a span of 18 bases. This TCR derives from a man under 40 in good health and CMV-seronegative. Sequencing was done on a sample of PBMCs. The chain has TRBV28 and TRBJ2-6, with D possibly being TRBD1 (5 bases). DNA for the CDR3: TGTGCCAGCAGCCGTAAAGGGGTTCAAGGTGGGGCCAACGTCCTGACTTTC. This translates into CASSRKGVQGGANVLTF.